What follows describes a single T cell receptor (beta chain). This entry belongs to a study of T cell changes during pregnancy in multiple sclerosis. This table comes from immunoSEQ multiplex PCR, and its TCRdb copy is limited to in-frame clones, with some not included. Here the sample spans about 21,000 clones, around 88% being singletons. Germline V gives CDR1 SGHRS, CDR2 YFSETQ. The CDR3 totals 17 residues. With 4 bases removed from V and 2 bases from J, the gap between germline ends came to 21 bases. Here the sequenced sample was CD4+ T cells from peripheral blood mononuclear cells, taken in the first trimester of pregnancy. V is TRBV5-1 and J is TRBJ2-5, with D perhaps matching TRBD2 (6 bases). The sequence came from a female donor in good health, enrolled as a control in a pregnancy study. CDR3 DNA: TGCGCCAGCAGCCCGGACGCGATCGGCGGGGCGCAAGAGACCCAGTACTTC. The encoded protein is CASSPDAIGGAQETQYF.